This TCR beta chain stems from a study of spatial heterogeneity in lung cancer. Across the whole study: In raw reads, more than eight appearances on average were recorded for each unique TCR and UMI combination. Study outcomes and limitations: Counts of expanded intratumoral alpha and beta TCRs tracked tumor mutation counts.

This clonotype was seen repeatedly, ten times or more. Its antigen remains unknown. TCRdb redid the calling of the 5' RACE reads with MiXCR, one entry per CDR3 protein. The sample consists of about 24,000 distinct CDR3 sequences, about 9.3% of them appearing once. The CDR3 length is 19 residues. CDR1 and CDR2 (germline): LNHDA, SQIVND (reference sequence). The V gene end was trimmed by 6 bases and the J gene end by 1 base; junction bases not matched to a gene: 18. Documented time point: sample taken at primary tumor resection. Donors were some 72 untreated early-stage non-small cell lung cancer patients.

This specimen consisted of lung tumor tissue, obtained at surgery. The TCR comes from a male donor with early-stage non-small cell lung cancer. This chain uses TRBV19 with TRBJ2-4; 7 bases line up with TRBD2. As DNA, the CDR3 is TGTGCCAGTAGAGGGGCTCGAGTTGAAGCGGGGTTGGCCAAAAACATTCAGTACTTC. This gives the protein CASRGARVEAGLAKNIQYF.